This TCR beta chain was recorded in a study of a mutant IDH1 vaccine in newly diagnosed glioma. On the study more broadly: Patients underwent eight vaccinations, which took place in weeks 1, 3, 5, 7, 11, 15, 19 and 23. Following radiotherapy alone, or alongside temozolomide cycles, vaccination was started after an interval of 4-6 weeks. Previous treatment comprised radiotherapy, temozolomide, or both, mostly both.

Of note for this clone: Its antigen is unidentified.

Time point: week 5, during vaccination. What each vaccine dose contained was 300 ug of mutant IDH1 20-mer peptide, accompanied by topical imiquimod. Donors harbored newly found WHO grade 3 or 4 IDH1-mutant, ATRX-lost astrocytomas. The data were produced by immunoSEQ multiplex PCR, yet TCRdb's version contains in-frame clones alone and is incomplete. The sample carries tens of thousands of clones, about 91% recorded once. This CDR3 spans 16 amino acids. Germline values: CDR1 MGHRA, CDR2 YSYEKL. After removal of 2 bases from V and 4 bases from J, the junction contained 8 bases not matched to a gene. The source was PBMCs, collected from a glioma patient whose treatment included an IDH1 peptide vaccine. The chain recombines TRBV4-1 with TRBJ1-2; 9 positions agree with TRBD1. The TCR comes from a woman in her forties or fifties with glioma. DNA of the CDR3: TGCGCCAGCAGCCAAAGGAGAGGGACAGGGTCCTATGGCTACACCTTC. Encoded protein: CASSQRRGTGSYGYTF.